These 25 T cell receptor beta chains share one sample of origin, sequenced in a study of blood T cell repertoires in COVID-19. Sequenced by immunoSEQ multiplex PCR; TCRdb stores in-frame clones only, minus some. The top ten clones hold around two fifths of a sample with about 14,000 clones, about 75% of them seen once. Sequenced sample: peripheral blood. The source is a woman aged 80 or older with acute or convalescent COVID-19.

This chain connects TRBV5-4 to TRBJ1-6, with D possibly matching TRBD1 (5 bases). This CDR3 is 14 amino acids long. With 5 bases removed from V and 8 bases from J, the gap between germline ends came to 14 bases. Germline CDR1 reads SGHNT; CDR2 reads YYREEE (reference sequence). CDR3 bases: TGTGCCAGCAGTCTCGGGGGTAACGATTCACCCCTCCACTTT. This codes for CASSLGGNDSPLHF.

The chain uses TRBV5-5 and TRBJ1-4; maybe TRBD1 (6 bases). This CDR3 comprises 17 residues. With 6 bases removed from V and 7 bases from J, the gap between germline ends came to 25 bases. Germline lookup yields CDR1 SGHKS and CDR2 YYEKEE (reference sequence). CDR3 nucleotides: TGTGCCAGCAACCCCGGCAGGGGTAGAGGAGTTAGTGAAAAACTGTTTTTT. Translating gives CASNPGRGRGVSEKLFF.

The genes are TRBV9 and TRBJ2-7; 10 nucleotides agree with TRBD1. This CDR3 contains 15 residues. Trimming cost V 4 bases and J 4 bases; bases outside gene matches: 8. Looked up from germline, CDR1 is SGDLS and CDR2 is YYNGEE. The CDR3 DNA sequence: TGTGCCAGCAGCACCGGGACAGGGGCAGTGTACGAGCAGTACTTC. It translates to CASSTGTGAVYEQYF.

The chain is built from TRBV28 and TRBJ2-7; TRBD1 is a possible D gene (5 bases). V was cut by 6 bases and J by 0 bases, with 12 bases left in between. In germline, CDR1 is MDHEN, CDR2 SYDVKM. The CDR3 sequence is 14 residues long. DNA for the CDR3: TGTGCCAGCAGCCCCCGACAGAGCTCCTACGAGCAGTACTTC. It yields the protein CASSPRQSSYEQYF.

This clone was seen more than once but under ten times. The gene calls are TRBV11-2 and TRBJ2-3; 7 bases align to TRBD1. Looked up from germline, CDR1 is SGHAT and CDR2 is FQNNGV. The V and J ends lost 4 bases and 6 bases, in that order; junction bases with no gene match: 16. The CDR3 loop spans 17 amino acids. The DNA for the CDR3 is TGTGCCAGCAGCTCGAAACCGGGACAGCGTGCGCCCGATACGCAGTATTTT. Encoded protein: CASSSKPGQRAPDTQYF.

The chain has TRBV4-2 and TRBJ2-3; 12 nucleotides match TRBD1. Trimming took 4 bases from V and 1 from J; bases not matched to a gene: 3. CDR3 length: 16 amino acids. The germline CDR1 and CDR2 sequences are LGHNA and YNFKEQ. In DNA form, the CDR3 reads TGTGCCAGCAGCCCATGGGACAGGGGGCGCACAGATACGCAGTATTTT. Protein: CASSPWDRGRTDTQYF.

A single count supports this clone. J is TRBJ1-4 and V is TRBV6-5, with D possibly being TRBD1 (6 bases). Germline CDR1 is MNHEY and CDR2 is SVGAGI. The CDR3 totals 13 residues. Trimming stripped 10 bases from V and 6 bases from J, with 15 bases between. The CDR3 coding sequence is TGTGCCACCAATCTTCGGACAGATGAAAAACTGTTTTTT. This encodes CATNLRTDEKLFF.

The chain couples TRBV11-2 to TRBJ1-1; D gene unclear. Trimming removed 3 bases at V and 10 bases at J, with 12 bases between. In germline, CDR1 is SGHAT, CDR2 FQNNGV. The CDR3 sequence is 12 residues long. CDR3 region: CASSFVRSGAFF. In DNA form, the CDR3 reads TGTGCCAGCAGCTTCGTACGGTCGGGAGCTTTCTTT.

The chain couples TRBV6-5 to TRBJ1-3; maybe TRBD1 (5 bases). V was trimmed by 0 bases and J by 2 bases, leaving 11 bases between them. The CDR3 contains 16 residues. The germline V gene has CDR1 MNHEY and CDR2 SVGAGI. The DNA for the CDR3 is TGTGCCAGCAGTTACTCCAAGGGGCAGACTGGAAACACCATATATTTT. Translation gives CASSYSKGQTGNTIYF.

On this clone: This same CDR3 is encoded by further DNA sequences in the sample. V usage is TRBV12-3 or TRBV12-4 and J usage is TRBJ2-7, with D unclear. This CDR3 region has 12 residues. V was clipped by 5 bases and J by 1 base, with 6 bases between them. In nucleotides, the CDR3 is TGTGCCAGCAGTCCCACTTCCTACGAGCAGTACTTC. Translation gives CASSPTSYEQYF.

This clone was picked up one time. The rearrangement links TRBV9 to TRBJ1-1; 10 nucleotides agree with TRBD1. Trimming cost V 3 bases and J 4 bases; bases outside gene matches: 6. Germline loops: CDR1 SGDLS, CDR2 YYNGEE. The CDR3 covers 15 residues. The CDR3 DNA reads as TGTGCCAGCAGCGGGGGACAGGGGATGGCCACTGAAGCTTTCTTT. It yields the protein CASSGGQGMATEAFF.

This clone was detected once. The junction differs from germline at one of its ends, possibly a read error. V is TRBV5-1 and J is TRBJ1-4; 10 bases are shared with TRBD1. The CDR3 contains 16 residues. Germline V gene sequence: CDR1 SGHRS, CDR2 YFSETQ. As DNA, the CDR3 is TGCGCCAGCAGCCGACAGGGGGCTACCACTAATGAAGAACTGTTTTTT. Translation: CASSRQGATTNEELFF. The full variable domain, completed using reference TRBV5-1 and TRBJ1-4, is KAGVTQTPRYLIKTRGQQVTLSCSPISGHRSVSWYQQTPGQGLQFLFEYFSETQRNKGNFPGRFSGRQFSNSRSEMNVSTLELGDSALYLCASSRQGATTNEELFFGSGTQLSVL.

The J gene is TRBJ2-5, the V gene TRBV6-6, with D tentatively TRBD2 (5 bases). Germline V gives CDR1 MNHNY, CDR2 SVGAGI (reference sequence). The CDR3 is made up of 13 amino acids. Deletions cut 4 bases from V and 7 bases from J, with 13 bases between. The CDR3 spells CASSSLTGRTQYF. DNA of the CDR3: TGTGCCAGCAGTTCCCTTACGGGGAGGACCCAGTACTTC.

The chain links TRBV7-3 to TRBJ1-2; weak D call: TRBD1 (5 bases). Germline CDR1 SGHTA, CDR2 FQGTGA. The CDR3 has 15 amino acids. Trimming stripped 1 base from V and 6 bases from J, with 15 bases between. Here the CDR3 reads CASSLSANAGDGYTF. CDR3 nucleotide sequence: TGTGCCAGCAGCTTAAGTGCAAATGCGGGGGATGGCTACACCTTC. The whole variable domain, remainder taken from reference TRBV7-3 and TRBJ1-2, is GAGVSQTPSNKVTEKGKYVELRCDPISGHTALYWYRQSLGQGPEFLIYFQGTGAADDSGLPNDRFFAVRPEGSVSTLKIQRTERGDSAVYLCASSLSANAGDGYTFGSGTRLTVV.

The J gene is TRBJ2-7, the V gene TRBV2, with 12 positions matching TRBD2. CDR3 size: 17 residues. In germline, CDR1 is SNHLY, CDR2 FYNNEI. J was trimmed by 4 bases and V by 5 bases; bases with no gene match: 12. DNA for the CDR3: TGTGCCAGCAGTTTGCGGACTAGCGGGGTGGCAAAGTACGAGCAGTACTTC. Protein sequence: CASSLRTSGVAKYEQYF.

This chain links TRBV12-3 or TRBV12-4 with TRBJ1-1; 8 positions agree with TRBD1. J gave up 10 bases and V 5 bases, and 9 bases lay outside the gene matches. The CDR3 is made up of 13 amino acids. CDR3 bases: TGTGCCAGCAGTCTCGGACAGGGCGCCACAGCTTTCTTT. Translation gives CASSLGQGATAFF.

The chain couples TRBV27 to TRBJ2-7, with 8 bases identical to TRBD2. This CDR3 has 15 amino acids. Germline V gives CDR1 MNHEY, CDR2 SMNVEV (reference sequence). V shed 6 bases, J shed 4 bases, and the junction held 11 bases outside the gene matches. The CDR3 coding sequence is TGTGCCAGCAGGGGGCACACTAGCGGTTCGTACGAGCAGTACTTC. Translated, it gives CASRGHTSGSYEQYF.

The chain recombines TRBV27 with TRBJ1-6, with TRBD1 identical over 9 bases. The CDR3 totals 15 residues. Per germline, CDR1 MNHEY and CDR2 SMNVEV (reference sequence). J gave up 9 bases and V 6 bases, and 9 bases lay outside the gene matches. The CDR3 coding sequence is TGTGCCAGCAGGCCACAGGGGGCAATCGGTTCACCCCTCCACTTT. It is translated as CASRPQGAIGSPLHF.

CDR3 sequence (DNA): TGTGCCAGCAGCTTAACGTTCTCGGGTCAGCCCCAGCATTTT. It specifies CASSLTFSGQPQHF. The V call is TRBV7-8, the J call TRBJ1-5, with D uncertain. Deletions cut 2 bases from V and 6 bases from J, with 11 bases between. The length of the CDR3 is 14 residues. Germline lookup yields CDR1 SGHVS and CDR2 FQNEAQ.

The gene calls are TRBV30 and TRBJ1-4, with 9 bases that match TRBD1. With V trimmed by 0 bases and J by 7 bases, 6 bases remained unmatched. CDR1 GTSNPN and CDR2 SVGIG come from the germline V gene (reference sequence). This CDR3 comprises 15 residues. The CDR3 loop reads CAWSVLGQGGEKLFF. CDR3 nucleotides: TGTGCCTGGAGTGTACTGGGACAGGGTGGTGAAAAACTGTTTTTT.

The rearrangement uses TRBV27 and TRBJ1-1, with D tentatively TRBD1 (6 bases). CDR1 MNHEY and CDR2 SMNVEV come from the germline V gene (reference sequence). Trimming left V 8 bases short and J 3 bases short, with 10 bases between. There are 12 residues in the CDR3. The CDR3 spells CASGGSYTEAFF. The CDR3, as DNA: TGTGCCAGCGGGGGCTCGTACACTGAAGCTTTCTTT.

The V gene is TRBV6-5, the J gene TRBJ2-5; 7 nucleotides align to TRBD2. V was clipped by 8 bases and J by 5 bases; unmatched bases: 14. Germline CDR1 and CDR2: MNHEY and SVGAGI. The CDR3 length is 15 residues. The CDR3 DNA reads TGTGCCAGCGCCCCGGCGGCGGGGGAGCGGGAGACCCAGTACTTC. Its protein is CASAPAAGERETQYF.

This clone was observed a few times. The DNA for the CDR3 is TGTGCCAGCAGCCAATCAGGCAGGGCTCAGCCCCAGCATTTT. It is translated as CASSQSGRAQPQHF. The rearrangement links TRBV16 to TRBJ1-5, with D possibly TRBD1 on 5 matching bases. The V end was cut by 0 bases, the J end by 6 bases, with 9 bases between. CDR3 size: 14 residues. The germline gives CDR1 KGHSY, CDR2 FQNENV.

The CDR3 region is CASSLVGGGAQETQYF. DNA of the CDR3: TGTGCCAGCAGCTTAGTAGGCGGGGGGGCACAAGAGACCCAGTACTTC. The J gene is TRBJ2-5, the V gene TRBV11-2; 9 nucleotides agree with TRBD2. This CDR3 is 16 amino acids long. With 1 base clipped from V and 2 bases from J, the junction kept 5 bases outside the gene matches. Germline V gives CDR1 SGHAT, CDR2 FQNNGV.

The rearrangement uses TRBV5-1 and TRBJ2-2; TRBD1 aligns across 10 bases. The CDR3 has 15 amino acids. Germline lookup yields CDR1 SGHRS and CDR2 YFSETQ. The junction had 2 bases not matched to a gene; V was cut back by 0 bases and J by 6 bases. CDR3 loop: CASSLGQGAAGELFF. The CDR3 DNA reads as TGCGCCAGCAGCTTGGGACAGGGGGCAGCCGGGGAGCTGTTTTTT.